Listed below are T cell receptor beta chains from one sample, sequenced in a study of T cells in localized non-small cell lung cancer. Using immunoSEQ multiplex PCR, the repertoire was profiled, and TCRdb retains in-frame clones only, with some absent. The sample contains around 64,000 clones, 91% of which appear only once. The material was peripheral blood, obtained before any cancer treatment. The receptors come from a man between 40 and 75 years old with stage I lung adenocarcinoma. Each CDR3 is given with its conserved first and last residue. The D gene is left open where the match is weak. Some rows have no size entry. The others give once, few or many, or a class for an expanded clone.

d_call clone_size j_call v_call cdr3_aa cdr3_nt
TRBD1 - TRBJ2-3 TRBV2 CASSADRGRGTQYF TGTGCCAGCAGCGCGGACAGGGGGCGGGGGACGCAGTATTTT
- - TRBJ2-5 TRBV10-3 CAISEGFGGKAGETQYF TGTGCCATCAGTGAGGGTTTTGGAGGAAAGGCCGGAGAGACCCAGTACTTC
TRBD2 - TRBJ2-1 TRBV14 CASSHWTSSHEQFF TGTGCCAGCAGCCATTGGACTAGTAGTCATGAGCAGTTCTTC
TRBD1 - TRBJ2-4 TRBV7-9 CASSSFLTGGDAGKNIQYF TGTGCCAGCAGCTCGTTCCTGACAGGGGGCGACGCCGGCAAAAACATTCAGTACTTC
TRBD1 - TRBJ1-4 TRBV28 CASREQGAEKLFF TGTGCCAGCAGGGAACAGGGGGCTGAAAAACTGTTTTTT
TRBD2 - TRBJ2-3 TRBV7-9 CASSSPRGAGGPHTQYF TGTGCCAGCAGCTCCCCTCGAGGAGCGGGAGGGCCTCATACGCAGTATTTT
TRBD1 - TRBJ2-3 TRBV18 CASSQQQGGRTDTQYF TGTGCCAGCTCACAACAACAGGGGGGTCGCACAGATACGCAGTATTTT
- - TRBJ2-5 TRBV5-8 CASSLARRETQYF TGTGCCAGCAGCTTGGCCAGGAGGGAGACCCAGTACTTC
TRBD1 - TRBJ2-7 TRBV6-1 CASSTGTVGSYEQYF TGTGCCAGCAGTACAGGGACAGTAGGATCCTACGAGCAGTACTTC
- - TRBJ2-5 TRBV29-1 CSVGGLAYQETQYF TGCAGCGTTGGTGGTCTTGCGTACCAAGAGACCCAGTACTTC
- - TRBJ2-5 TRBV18 CASSPGGETQYF TGTGCCAGCTCACCAGGTGGGGAGACCCAGTACTTC
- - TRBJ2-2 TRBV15 CATSRHGELFF TGTGCCACCAGCAGGCACGGGGAGCTGTTTTTT
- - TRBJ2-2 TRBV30 CAWEGVVDGGELFF TGTGCCTGGGAGGGGGTCGTGGATGGCGGGGAGCTGTTTTTT
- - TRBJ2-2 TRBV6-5 CASSYLQGIGELFF TGTGCCAGCAGTTACTTACAGGGTATCGGGGAGCTGTTTTTT
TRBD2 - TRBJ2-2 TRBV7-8 CASQAGAELFF TGTGCCAGTCAAGCGGGAGCGGAGCTGTTTTTT
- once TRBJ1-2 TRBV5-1 CASTPGESFYGYTF TGCGCCAGCACCCCCGGGGAGTCCTTCTATGGCTACACCTTC
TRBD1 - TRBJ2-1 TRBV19 CASSREGTGSRQFF TGTGCCAGTAGTAGGGAGGGGACAGGGAGTCGGCAGTTCTTC
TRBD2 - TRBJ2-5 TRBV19 CASSPGLGETQYF TGTGCCAGTAGTCCCGGACTAGGAGAGACCCAGTACTTC
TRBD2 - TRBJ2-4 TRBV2 CASSGVGGDIQYF TGTGCCAGCAGCGGCGTCGGGGGGGACATTCAGTACTTC
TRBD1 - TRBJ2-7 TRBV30 CAWSTPGGSYEQYF TGTGCCTGGAGTACACCAGGGGGATCCTACGAGCAGTACTTC
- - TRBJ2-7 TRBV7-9 CASSPDQNRLEQYF TGTGCCAGCAGTCCGGACCAGAATCGTCTGGAGCAGTACTTC
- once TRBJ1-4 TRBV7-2 CASSLRGQHNEKLFF TGTGCCAGCAGCTTAAGGGGACAACATAATGAAAAACTGTTTTTT
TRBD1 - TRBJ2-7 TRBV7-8 CASSLAGQAVWMQYF TGTGCCAGCAGCTTAGCGGGACAGGCCGTGTGGATGCAGTACTTC
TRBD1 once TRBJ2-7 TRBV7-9 CASSSGQGVGHEQYF TGTGCCAGCAGCTCTGGACAGGGGGTTGGTCACGAGCAGTACTTC
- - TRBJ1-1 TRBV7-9 CASSSLSNTEAFF TGTGCCAGCAGCTCTTTAAGTAACACTGAAGCTTTCTTT
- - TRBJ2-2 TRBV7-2 CASSLRPLNTGELFF TGTGCCAGCAGCTTAAGACCGTTGAACACCGGGGAGCTGTTTTTT
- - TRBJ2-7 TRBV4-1 CASSQVSYEQYF TGCGCCAGCAGCCAGGTGTCCTACGAGCAGTACTTC
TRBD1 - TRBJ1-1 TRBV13 CASSPADRVPNTEAFF TGTGCCAGCAGCCCAGCAGACAGGGTCCCGAACACTGAAGCTTTCTTT
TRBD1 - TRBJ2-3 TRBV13 CASSVRLTGVIDTQYF TGTGCCAGCAGCGTCAGGTTGACAGGGGTTATAGATACGCAGTATTTT
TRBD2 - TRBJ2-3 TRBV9 CASSILAGPTDTQYF TGTGCCAGCAGCATACTAGCGGGCCCCACAGATACGCAGTATTTT
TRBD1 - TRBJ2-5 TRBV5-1 CASSSIEAGGETQYF TGCGCCAGCAGCTCGATCGAGGCAGGGGGTGAGACCCAGTACTTC
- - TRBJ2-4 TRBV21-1 CASSTLDIYIQYF TGTGCCAGCAGCACCCTGGACATTTACATTCAGTACTTC
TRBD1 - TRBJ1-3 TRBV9 CASSIQGASGNTIYF TGTGCCAGCAGCATACAGGGGGCCTCTGGAAACACCATATATTTT
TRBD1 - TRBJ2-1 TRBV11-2 CASSSGTGGFNEQFF TGTGCCAGCAGTTCCGGGACAGGGGGCTTCAATGAGCAGTTCTTC
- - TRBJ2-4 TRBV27 CASSLQGWQNIQYF TGTGCCAGCAGTTTGCAAGGGTGGCAAAACATTCAGTACTTC
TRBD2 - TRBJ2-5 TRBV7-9 CASSFLAVQETQYF TGTGCCAGCAGCTTTCTAGCGGTTCAAGAGACCCAGTACTTC
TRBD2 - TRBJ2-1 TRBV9 CASSVGTSGRGNEQFF TGTGCCAGCAGCGTAGGGACTAGCGGGAGAGGTAATGAGCAGTTCTTC
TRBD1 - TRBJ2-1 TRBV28 CASSLVGQLYNEQFF TGTGCCAGCAGTTTAGTGGGACAGCTCTACAATGAGCAGTTCTTC
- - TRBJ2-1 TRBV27 CASSVGNEQFF TGTGCCAGCAGTGTAGGAAATGAGCAGTTCTTC
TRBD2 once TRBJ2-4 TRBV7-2 CASSPGLVLNIQYF TGTGCCAGCAGCCCGGGACTAGTCTTGAACATTCAGTACTTC
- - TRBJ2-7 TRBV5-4 CASSSTGTYPHEQYF TGTGCCAGCAGCTCCACCGGGACATACCCCCACGAGCAGTACTTC
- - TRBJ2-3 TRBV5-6 CASSPRGSGSTSTDTQYF TGTGCCAGCAGCCCCCGGGGTAGCGGATCAACTAGCACAGATACGCAGTATTTT
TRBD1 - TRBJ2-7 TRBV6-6 CASSYAGTGDYEQYF TGTGCCAGCAGTTACGCCGGGACAGGGGACTACGAGCAGTACTTC
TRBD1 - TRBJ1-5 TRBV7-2 CASSLDGTGTGQPQHF TGTGCCAGCAGCTTAGACGGGACAGGGACCGGACAGCCCCAGCATTTT
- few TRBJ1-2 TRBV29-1 CSVVGFDYGYTF TGCAGCGTTGTAGGGTTTGACTATGGCTACACCTTC
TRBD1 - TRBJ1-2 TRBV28 CATRGTENYGYTF TGTGCCACCCGGGGGACAGAGAACTATGGCTACACCTTC
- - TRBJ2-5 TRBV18 CASSPRMEETQYF TGTGCCAGCTCACCAAGGATGGAAGAGACCCAGTACTTC
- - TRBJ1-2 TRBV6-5 CASSRDKYGYTF TGTGCCAGCAGCCGGGACAAGTATGGCTACACCTTC
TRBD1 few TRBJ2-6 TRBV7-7 CASSPGQGKAGANVLTF TGTGCTAGCAGCCCTGGACAGGGAAAGGCTGGGGCCAACGTCCTGACTTTC
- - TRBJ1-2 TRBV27 CASKTAGGGYTF TGTGCCAGCAAAACAGCCGGGGGTGGCTACACCTTC
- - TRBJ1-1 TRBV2 CASLASQGSTEAFF TGTGCCAGCCTCGCCAGCCAAGGGAGCACTGAAGCTTTCTTT
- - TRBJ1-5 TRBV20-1 CSANSNQPQHF TGCAGTGCTAATAGCAATCAGCCCCAGCATTTT
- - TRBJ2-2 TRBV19 CASSIGLANTGELFF TGTGCCAGTAGTATAGGACTAGCGAACACCGGGGAGCTGTTTTTT
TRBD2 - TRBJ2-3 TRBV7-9 CASSELAGGRLDTQYF TGTGCCAGCAGCGAACTAGCGGGAGGGCGATTGGATACGCAGTATTTT